Described below is a single T cell receptor (beta chain) sequence and its context. The sample is drawn from a study of blood T cell repertoires in COVID-19. Study-wide context: The United States, Italy and Spain provided the acute and convalescent COVID-19 samples.

Study processing details: For nucleated cells, counts were estimated from reference gene primer amplification. Profiling relied on immunoSEQ multiplex PCR, and the TCRdb table lists in-frame clones only, not all of them. That table gives V, J and clone size, and the DNA gave D and trimming. The sample records about 400,000 clones, approximately 86% being singletons. The CDR3 loop spans 15 amino acids. Trimming removed 7 bases from V and 3 bases from J, with 14 bases in between. Germline V gene data show CDR1 as KGHDR and CDR2 as SFDVKD. The chain carries TRBV24-1 and TRBJ2-2; D perhaps matches TRBD2 (6 bases). The TCR originated in a human donor in a cohort sampled during active COVID-19. Sequencing was carried out using peripheral blood. The CDR3, as DNA: TGTGCCACCAGGGCGGGACGGTGGGACACCGGGGAGCTGTTTTTT. It translates to CATRAGRWDTGELFF.